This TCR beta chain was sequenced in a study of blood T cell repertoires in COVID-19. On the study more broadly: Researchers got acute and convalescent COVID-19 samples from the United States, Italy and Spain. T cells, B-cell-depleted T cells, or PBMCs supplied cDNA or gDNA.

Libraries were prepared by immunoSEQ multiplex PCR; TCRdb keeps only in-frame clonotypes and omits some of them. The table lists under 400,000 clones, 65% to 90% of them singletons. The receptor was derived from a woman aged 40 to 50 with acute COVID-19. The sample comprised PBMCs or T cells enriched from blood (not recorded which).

This chain's CDR3 is CASSLMGQDAYEQYF. DNA of the CDR3: TGTGCCAGCAGCTTGATGGGACAGGATGCCTACGAGCAGTACTTC. The V call is TRBV7-2, the J call TRBJ2-7; 8 bases agree with TRBD1. Looked up from germline, CDR1 is SGHTA and CDR2 is FQGNSA. The V and J ends lost 3 bases and 2 bases, in that order; junction bases with no gene match: 6. The CDR3 is 15 amino acids.